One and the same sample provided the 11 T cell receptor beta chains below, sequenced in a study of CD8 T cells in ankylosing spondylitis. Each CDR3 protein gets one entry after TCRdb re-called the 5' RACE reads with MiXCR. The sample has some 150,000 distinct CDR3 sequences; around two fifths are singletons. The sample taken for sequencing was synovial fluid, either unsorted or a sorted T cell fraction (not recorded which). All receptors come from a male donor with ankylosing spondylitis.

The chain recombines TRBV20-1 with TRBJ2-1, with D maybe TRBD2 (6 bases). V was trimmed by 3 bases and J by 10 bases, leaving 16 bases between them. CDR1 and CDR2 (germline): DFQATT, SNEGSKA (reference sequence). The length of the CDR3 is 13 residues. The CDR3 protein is CSASPGAVHEQFF. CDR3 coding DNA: TGCAGTGCTAGTCCGGGAGCTGTACACGAGCAGTTCTTC.

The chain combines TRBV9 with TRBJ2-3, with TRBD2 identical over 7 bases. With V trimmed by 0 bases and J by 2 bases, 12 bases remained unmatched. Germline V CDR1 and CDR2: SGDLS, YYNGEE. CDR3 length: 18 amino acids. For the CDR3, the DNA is TGTGCCAGCAGCGTAGATCTCCGGGACTATTCTTTCACAGATACGCAGTATTTT. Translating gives CASSVDLRDYSFTDTQYF.

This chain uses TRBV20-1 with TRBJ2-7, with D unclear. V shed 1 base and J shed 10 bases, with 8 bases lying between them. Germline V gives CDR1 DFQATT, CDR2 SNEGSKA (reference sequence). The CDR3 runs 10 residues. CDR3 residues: CSARVPFQYF. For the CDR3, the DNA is TGCAGTGCTAGAGTGCCGTTCCAGTACTTC.

Written as DNA, the CDR3 is TGTGCCAGCAGCCTTCTTAGCGGCACAGATACGCAGTATTTT. Translating it yields CASSLLSGTDTQYF. V is TRBV13 and J is TRBJ2-3, with a tentative D call TRBD2 (5 bases). Trimming took off 5 bases at V and 1 base at J, with 10 bases between the two ends. CDR3 size: 14 residues. Germline V CDR1 and CDR2: PRHDT, FYEKMQ (reference sequence).

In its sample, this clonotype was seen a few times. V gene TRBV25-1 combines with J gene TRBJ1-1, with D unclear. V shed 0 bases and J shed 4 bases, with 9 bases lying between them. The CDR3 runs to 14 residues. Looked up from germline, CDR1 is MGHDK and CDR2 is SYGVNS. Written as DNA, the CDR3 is TGTGCCAGCAGTGAATATCGTGACTCCACTGAAGCTTTCTTT. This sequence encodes CASSEYRDSTEAFF.

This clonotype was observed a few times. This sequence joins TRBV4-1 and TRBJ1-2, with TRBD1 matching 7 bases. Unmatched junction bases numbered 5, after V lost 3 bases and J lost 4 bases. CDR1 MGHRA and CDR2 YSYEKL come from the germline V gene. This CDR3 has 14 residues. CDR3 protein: CASSHGDSSYGYTF. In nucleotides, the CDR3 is TGCGCCAGCAGCCACGGGGACAGCTCCTATGGCTACACCTTC.

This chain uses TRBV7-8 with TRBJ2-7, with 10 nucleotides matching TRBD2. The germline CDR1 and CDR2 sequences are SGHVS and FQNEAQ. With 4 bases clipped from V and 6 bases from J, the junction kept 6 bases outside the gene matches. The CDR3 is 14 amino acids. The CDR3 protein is CASSSRGLATEQYF. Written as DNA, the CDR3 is TGTGCCAGCAGCTCCAGGGGACTAGCGACCGAGCAGTACTTC.

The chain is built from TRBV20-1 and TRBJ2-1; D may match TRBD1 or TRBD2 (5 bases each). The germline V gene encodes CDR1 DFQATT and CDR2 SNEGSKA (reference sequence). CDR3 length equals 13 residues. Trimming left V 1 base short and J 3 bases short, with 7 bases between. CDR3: CSARGDDYNEQFF. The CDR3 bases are TGCAGTGCTAGAGGGGACGACTACAATGAGCAGTTCTTC.

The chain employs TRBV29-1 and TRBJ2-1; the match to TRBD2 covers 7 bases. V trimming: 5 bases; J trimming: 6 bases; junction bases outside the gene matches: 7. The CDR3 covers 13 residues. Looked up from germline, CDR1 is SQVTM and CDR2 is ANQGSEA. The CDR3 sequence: CSVQLAVFNEQFF. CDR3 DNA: TGCAGCGTTCAGCTAGCGGTATTCAATGAGCAGTTCTTC.

The CDR3 loop is CASRGGQGGVAETQYF. CDR3 sequence (DNA): TGTGCCAGCAGAGGGGGACAGGGAGGAGTTGCAGAGACCCAGTACTTC. This chain joins TRBV2 and TRBJ2-5, with 9 bases that match TRBD1. The CDR3 has 16 residues. Germline CDR1 reads SNHLY; CDR2 reads FYNNEI. The V gene end was trimmed by 6 bases and the J gene end by 4 bases; junction bases not matched to a gene: 12.

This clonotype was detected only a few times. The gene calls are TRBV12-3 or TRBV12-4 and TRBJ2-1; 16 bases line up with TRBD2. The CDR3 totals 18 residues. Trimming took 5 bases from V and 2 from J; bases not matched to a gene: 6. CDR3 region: CASSPGTSGGAAYNEQFF. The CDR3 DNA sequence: TGTGCCAGCAGTCCAGGGACTAGCGGGGGGGCCGCCTACAATGAGCAGTTCTTC.